This T cell receptor beta chain was captured by sequencing in a study of cytotoxic CD8 clonotypes in ibrutinib-treated CLL. Study in general: Results showed some 25 partial and 2 complete responses; following median around six years, around 15 remained remitted, about twelve advanced.

The length of the CDR3 is 13 residues. V lost 4 bases, J lost 6 bases, and 10 bases lay in between. Germline CDR1 SGHTA, CDR2 FQGTGA. The data were produced by immunoSEQ multiplex PCR, yet TCRdb's version contains in-frame clones alone and is incomplete. The sample holds about 140,000 clones; approximately 75% are singletons and the top ten take around 30%. The sequencing here drew on PBMCs, taken after 12 months of ibrutinib treatment. The chain has TRBV7-3 and TRBJ2-1; no clear D. The receptor was derived from a human donor with chronic lymphocytic leukemia. For the CDR3, the DNA is TGTGCCAGCAGCTCCGGGCCCACCAATGAGCAGTTCTTC. It translates to CASSSGPTNEQFF. Full variable domain (remainder filled in from reference TRBV7-3 and TRBJ2-1): GAGVSQTPSNKVTEKGKYVELRCDPISGHTALYWYRQSLGQGPEFLIYFQGTGAADDSGLPNDRFFAVRPEGSVSTLKIQRTERGDSAVYLCASSSGPTNEQFFGPGTRLTVL.